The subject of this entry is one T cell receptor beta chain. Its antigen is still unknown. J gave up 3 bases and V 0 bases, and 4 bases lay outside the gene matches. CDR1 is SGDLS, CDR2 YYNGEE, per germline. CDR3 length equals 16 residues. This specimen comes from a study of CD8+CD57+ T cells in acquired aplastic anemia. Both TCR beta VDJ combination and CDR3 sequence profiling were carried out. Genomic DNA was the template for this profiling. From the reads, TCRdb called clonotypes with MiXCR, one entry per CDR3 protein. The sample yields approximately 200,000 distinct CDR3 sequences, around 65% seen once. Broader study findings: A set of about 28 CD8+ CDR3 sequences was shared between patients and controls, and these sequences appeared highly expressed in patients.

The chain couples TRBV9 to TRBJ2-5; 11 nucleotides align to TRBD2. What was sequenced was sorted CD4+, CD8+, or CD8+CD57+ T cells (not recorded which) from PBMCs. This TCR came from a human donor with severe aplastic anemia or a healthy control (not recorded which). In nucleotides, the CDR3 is TGTGCCAGCAGCGTAGGACTAGCGGGGTTGAAAGAGACCCAGTACTTC. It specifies CASSVGLAGLKETQYF.